Listed below are T cell receptor beta chains from one sample, sequenced in a study of metastatic and nonmetastatic thyroid tumors. Through MiXCR, TCRdb re-clonotyped the PCR reads. Here the sample spans about 38,000 clones, less than 60% being singletons. Sample: tumor tissue. These receptors were collected from a male donor with papillary thyroid cancer or a benign thyroid nodule (not recorded which). Some clones in this sample may be carry-over from other donors' samples. CDR3s include the opening cysteine and the closing phenylalanine or tryptophan. Each record gives: J gene, D gene, V gene, clone size, CDR3 DNA, CDR3 protein. A D gene is named only where the DNA matches it firmly. Size tells how often a clone was seen (once, few, many) or the class of an expanded clone, and some rows leave it out.

TRBJ1-1,TRBD1,TRBV12-3/TRBV12-4,few,TGTGCCAGCAGTTCAAGACAGGGGGCGAGGGCTTTCTTT,CASSSRQGARAFF
TRBJ2-1,.,TRBV18,.,TGTGCCAGCTCACCAAGGGACAATGAGCAGTTCTTC,CASSPRDNEQFF
TRBJ1-2,.,TRBV19,few,TGTGCCAGTAGTACCCCCAGCAGGAGCCACTATGGCTACACCTTC,CASSTPSRSHYGYTF
TRBJ1-5,.,TRBV12-3/TRBV12-4,few,TGTGCCAGCAGTCTGACAGCAAGCAATCAGCCCCAGCATTTT,CASSLTASNQPQHF
TRBJ2-2,.,TRBV20-1,.,TGCAGTGCTAGAGATCTGACAGACCTGAACACCGGGGAGCTGTTTTTT,CSARDLTDLNTGELFF
TRBJ1-3,.,TRBV30,.,TGTGCCTGGAGCCAGGGAGTGGGAAACACCATATATTTT,CAWSQGVGNTIYF
TRBJ2-6,.,TRBV18,few,TGTGCCAGCTCACCACCGTCAGGGACGTCTGGGGCCAACGTCCTGACTTTC,CASSPPSGTSGANVLTF
TRBJ2-7,TRBD1,TRBV7-8,.,TGTGCCAGCACCCCCGGGACAGGGTCCTACGAGCAGTACTTC,CASTPGTGSYEQYF
TRBJ1-5,.,TRBV20-1,.,TGCAGTGCTAGTGCCCCCCAGGGAGGCGGGAATCAGCCCCAGCATTTT,CSASAPQGGGNQPQHF
TRBJ2-7,TRBD2,TRBV7-9,.,TGTGCCAGCAGCTTAACAGGGATAGCGGGAGGCGAGCAGTACTTC,CASSLTGIAGGEQYF
TRBJ2-7,TRBD1,TRBV18,.,TGTGCCAGCTCAGAACCACAGGGGGCCGAGCAGTACTTC,CASSEPQGAEQYF
TRBJ2-2,TRBD2,TRBV4-1,.,TGCGCCAGCAGCCACGACCCGGGGGGGACCGGGGAGCTGTTTTTT,CASSHDPGGTGELFF
TRBJ1-1,.,TRBV20-1,once,TGCAGTGCTAGAGATTTTGGGAGCACTGAAGCTTTCTTT,CSARDFGSTEAFF
TRBJ1-2,TRBD1,TRBV20-1,.,TGCAGTGCCAGCCCGAGACAGGGTAACTATGGCTACACCTTC,CSASPRQGNYGYTF
TRBJ1-1,.,TRBV12-3/TRBV12-4,.,TGTGCCAGCAGTTTAAGGGGGTGGGACACTGAAGCTTTCTTT,CASSLRGWDTEAFF
TRBJ2-3,TRBD1,TRBV9,.,TGTGCCAGCAGCGTAGCCTACAGGGGAGATACGCAGTATTTT,CASSVAYRGDTQYF
TRBJ2-7,.,TRBV28,few,TGTGCCAGCAGCCCCTCCCCTCCCGAGCAGTACTTC,CASSPSPPEQYF
TRBJ1-6,.,TRBV6-1,few,TGTGCCACCGCAGCGAACCATAATTCACCCCTCCACTTT,CATAANHNSPLHF
TRBJ2-1,TRBD1,TRBV7-3,.,TGTGCCAGCAGTTCCGGGACAGGGATTTACAATGAGCAGTTCTTC,CASSSGTGIYNEQFF
TRBJ2-7,.,TRBV20-1,.,TGCAGTGCTAGGGAGGGGGGAGTGCCTGGCGAGCAGTACTTC,CSAREGGVPGEQYF
TRBJ2-7,TRBD2,TRBV7-2,.,TGTGCCAGCAGCTTAGGAGGCGGGGGGCGGTACGAGCAGTACTTC,CASSLGGGGRYEQYF
TRBJ1-1,TRBD1,TRBV29-1,.,TGCAGCGTTGAAGATTCTTCCTACAGGGGAAGGACGAACACTGAAGCTTTCTTT,CSVEDSSYRGRTNTEAFF
TRBJ2-7,TRBD2,TRBV7-9,.,TGTGCCAGCAGCCTGGGACTAGCGGGAGCCTACGAGCAGTACTTC,CASSLGLAGAYEQYF
TRBJ1-2,.,TRBV7-2,.,TGTGCCAGCAGCTACTATGGATCTAACTATGGCTACACCTTC,CASSYYGSNYGYTF
TRBJ1-2,TRBD1,TRBV7-9,few,TGTGCCACCGGACAGGGCAACTATGGCTACACCTTC,CATGQGNYGYTF
TRBJ2-1,TRBD2,TRBV9,.,TGTGCCAGCAGCACCCGGCCGGGGACTAGCTCCTACAATGAGCAGTTCTTC,CASSTRPGTSSYNEQFF
TRBJ1-1,.,TRBV12-3/TRBV12-4,.,TGTGCCAGCAGTTTGAGGGGAGGCACTGAAGCTTTCTTT,CASSLRGGTEAFF
TRBJ2-7,TRBD2,TRBV4-2,.,TGTGCCAGCAGCCGGGGACTAGCGGGGGCCTACGAGCAGTACTTC,CASSRGLAGAYEQYF
TRBJ2-1,TRBD2,TRBV27,few,TGTGCCAGCAGTCGAGGACTAGCGGGAAATGAGCAGTTCTTC,CASSRGLAGNEQFF
TRBJ2-7,TRBD2,TRBV4-1,.,TGCGCCAGCAGCCAACCAGCGGGAGGGTCCTACGAGCAGTACTTC,CASSQPAGGSYEQYF
TRBJ2-7,.,TRBV11-3,.,TGTGCCAGCAGCTACGCCATCGCCTACGAGCAGTACTTC,CASSYAIAYEQYF
TRBJ2-3,TRBD2,TRBV28,.,TGTGCCAGCAGTTTAATAGCGGGAGGACTTGCAGATACGCAGTATTTT,CASSLIAGGLADTQYF
TRBJ1-5,.,TRBV28,.,TGTGCCAGCAGATTAACAGGGACAAGCAATCAGCCCCAGCATTTT,CASRLTGTSNQPQHF
TRBJ1-1,.,TRBV6-1,.,TGTGCCAGCAGTGAAATAGCGGGGAACACTGAAGCTTTCTTT,CASSEIAGNTEAFF
TRBJ2-2,.,TRBV9,.,TGTGCCAGCAGCGAGTTGGAGGGTCCCACCGGGGAGCTGTTTTTT,CASSELEGPTGELFF
TRBJ2-7,.,TRBV19,few,TGTGCCAGTAGTATAGCAGGGATCTACGAGCAGTACTTC,CASSIAGIYEQYF
TRBJ1-3,.,TRBV6-4,.,TGTGCCAGCAGCCTATCACCACCGGTCTCCGGCGGAAACACCATATATTTT,CASSLSPPVSGGNTIYF
TRBJ2-2,.,TRBV28,.,TGTGCCAGCAGTTTACCAGGGTTATTGAACACCGGGGAGCTGTTTTTT,CASSLPGLLNTGELFF
TRBJ1-1,.,TRBV20-1,.,TGCAGTGCTAGTCAAATCCCGCATAACAGGGTGTGGAAGAACACTGAAGCTTTCTTT,CSASQIPHNRVWKNTEAFF
TRBJ2-7,.,TRBV11-2,.,TGTGCCACCGCTGAGGGCAGGGTCTTCTACGAGCAGTACTTC,CATAEGRVFYEQYF
TRBJ1-6,.,TRBV2,few,TGTGCCAGCACCCGGGAAGGAGGAGTCGGTTCACCCCTCCACTTT,CASTREGGVGSPLHF
TRBJ2-5,TRBD1,TRBV20-1,once,TGCAGTGCAAAGGGATTTGGACAGGCTGAAGAGACCCAGTACTTC,CSAKGFGQAEETQYF
TRBJ1-1,.,TRBV2,few,TGTGCCAGCAGCCAGAACACTGAAGCTTTCTTT,CASSQNTEAFF
TRBJ2-2,.,TRBV5-8,.,TGTGCCAGCAGCTTGGTTGGCAGTACCGGGGAGCTGTTTTTT,CASSLVGSTGELFF
TRBJ1-3,TRBD1,TRBV10-1,.,TGCGCCAGCAGTGAGTCGGAGGGGACAGGGGTGCGTTTGGTGACTGGAAACACCATATATTTT,CASSESEGTGVRLVTGNTIYF
TRBJ1-2,.,TRBV5-1,.,TGCGCCAGCAGCTTGACCCAGGGGACCTATGGCTACACCTTC,CASSLTQGTYGYTF
TRBJ1-5,.,TRBV2,.,TGTGCCAGCAGTGGGGTTTATAGCAATCAGCCCCAGCATTTT,CASSGVYSNQPQHF
TRBJ1-2,.,TRBV18,.,TGTGCCAGCTCACTTGGCTGGCAGAACTATGGCTACACCTTC,CASSLGWQNYGYTF
TRBJ1-6,.,TRBV10-3,few,TGTGCCATCAGTTCGGGGAGGAATTCACCCCTCCACTTT,CAISSGRNSPLHF
TRBJ2-1,TRBD2,TRBV20-1,.,TGCAGTGCCCCGACTAGCGGGAGAGAGCAGTTCTTC,CSAPTSGREQFF